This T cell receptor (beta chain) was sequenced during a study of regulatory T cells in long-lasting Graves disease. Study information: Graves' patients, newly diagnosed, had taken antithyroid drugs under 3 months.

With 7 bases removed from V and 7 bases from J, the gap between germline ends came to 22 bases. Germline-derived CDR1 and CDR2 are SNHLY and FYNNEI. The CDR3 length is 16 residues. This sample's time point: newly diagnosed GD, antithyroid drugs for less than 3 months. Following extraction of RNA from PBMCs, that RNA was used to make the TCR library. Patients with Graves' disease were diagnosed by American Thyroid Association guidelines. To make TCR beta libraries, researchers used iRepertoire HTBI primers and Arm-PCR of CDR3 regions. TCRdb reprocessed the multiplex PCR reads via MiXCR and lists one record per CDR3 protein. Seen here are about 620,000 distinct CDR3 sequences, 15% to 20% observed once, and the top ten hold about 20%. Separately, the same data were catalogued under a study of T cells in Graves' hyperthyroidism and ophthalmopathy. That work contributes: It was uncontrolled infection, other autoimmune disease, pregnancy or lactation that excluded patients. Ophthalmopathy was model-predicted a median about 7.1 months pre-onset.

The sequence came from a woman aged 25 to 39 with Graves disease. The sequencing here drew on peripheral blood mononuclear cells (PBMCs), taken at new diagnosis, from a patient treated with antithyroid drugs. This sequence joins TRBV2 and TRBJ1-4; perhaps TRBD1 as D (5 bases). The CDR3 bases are TGTGCCAGCACCAATCCCTGGGGGGGGATGGGTGAAAAACTGTTTTTT. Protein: CASTNPWGGMGEKLFF.